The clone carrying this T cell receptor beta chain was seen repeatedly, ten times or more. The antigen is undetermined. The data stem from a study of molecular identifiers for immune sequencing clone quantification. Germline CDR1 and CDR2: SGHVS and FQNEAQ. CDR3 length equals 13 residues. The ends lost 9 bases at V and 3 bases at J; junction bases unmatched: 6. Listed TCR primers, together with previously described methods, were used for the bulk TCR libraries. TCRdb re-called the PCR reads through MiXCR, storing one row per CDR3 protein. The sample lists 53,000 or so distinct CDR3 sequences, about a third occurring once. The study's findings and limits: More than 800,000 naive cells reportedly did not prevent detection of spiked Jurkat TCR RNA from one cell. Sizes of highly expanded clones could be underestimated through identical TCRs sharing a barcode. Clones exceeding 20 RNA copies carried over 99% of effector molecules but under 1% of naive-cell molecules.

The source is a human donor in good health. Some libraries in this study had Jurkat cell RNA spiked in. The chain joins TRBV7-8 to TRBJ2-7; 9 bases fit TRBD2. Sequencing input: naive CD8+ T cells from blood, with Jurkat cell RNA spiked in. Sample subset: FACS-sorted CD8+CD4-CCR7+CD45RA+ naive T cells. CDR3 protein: CASTGTSSYEQYF. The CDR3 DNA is TGTGCCAGTACCGGGACTAGCAGCTACGAGCAGTACTTC.